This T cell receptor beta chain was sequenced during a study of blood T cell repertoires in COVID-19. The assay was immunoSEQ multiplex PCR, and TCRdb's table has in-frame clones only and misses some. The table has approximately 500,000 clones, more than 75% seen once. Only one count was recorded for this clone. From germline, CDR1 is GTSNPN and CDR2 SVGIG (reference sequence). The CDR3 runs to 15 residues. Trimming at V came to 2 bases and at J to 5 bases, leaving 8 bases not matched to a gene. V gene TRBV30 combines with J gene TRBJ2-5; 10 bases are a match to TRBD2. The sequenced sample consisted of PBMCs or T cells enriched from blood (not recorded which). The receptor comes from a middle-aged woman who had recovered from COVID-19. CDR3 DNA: TGTGCCTGGAGTAACGAGCGGGAGGGCGGGGAGACCCAGTACTTC. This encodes CAWSNEREGGETQYF.